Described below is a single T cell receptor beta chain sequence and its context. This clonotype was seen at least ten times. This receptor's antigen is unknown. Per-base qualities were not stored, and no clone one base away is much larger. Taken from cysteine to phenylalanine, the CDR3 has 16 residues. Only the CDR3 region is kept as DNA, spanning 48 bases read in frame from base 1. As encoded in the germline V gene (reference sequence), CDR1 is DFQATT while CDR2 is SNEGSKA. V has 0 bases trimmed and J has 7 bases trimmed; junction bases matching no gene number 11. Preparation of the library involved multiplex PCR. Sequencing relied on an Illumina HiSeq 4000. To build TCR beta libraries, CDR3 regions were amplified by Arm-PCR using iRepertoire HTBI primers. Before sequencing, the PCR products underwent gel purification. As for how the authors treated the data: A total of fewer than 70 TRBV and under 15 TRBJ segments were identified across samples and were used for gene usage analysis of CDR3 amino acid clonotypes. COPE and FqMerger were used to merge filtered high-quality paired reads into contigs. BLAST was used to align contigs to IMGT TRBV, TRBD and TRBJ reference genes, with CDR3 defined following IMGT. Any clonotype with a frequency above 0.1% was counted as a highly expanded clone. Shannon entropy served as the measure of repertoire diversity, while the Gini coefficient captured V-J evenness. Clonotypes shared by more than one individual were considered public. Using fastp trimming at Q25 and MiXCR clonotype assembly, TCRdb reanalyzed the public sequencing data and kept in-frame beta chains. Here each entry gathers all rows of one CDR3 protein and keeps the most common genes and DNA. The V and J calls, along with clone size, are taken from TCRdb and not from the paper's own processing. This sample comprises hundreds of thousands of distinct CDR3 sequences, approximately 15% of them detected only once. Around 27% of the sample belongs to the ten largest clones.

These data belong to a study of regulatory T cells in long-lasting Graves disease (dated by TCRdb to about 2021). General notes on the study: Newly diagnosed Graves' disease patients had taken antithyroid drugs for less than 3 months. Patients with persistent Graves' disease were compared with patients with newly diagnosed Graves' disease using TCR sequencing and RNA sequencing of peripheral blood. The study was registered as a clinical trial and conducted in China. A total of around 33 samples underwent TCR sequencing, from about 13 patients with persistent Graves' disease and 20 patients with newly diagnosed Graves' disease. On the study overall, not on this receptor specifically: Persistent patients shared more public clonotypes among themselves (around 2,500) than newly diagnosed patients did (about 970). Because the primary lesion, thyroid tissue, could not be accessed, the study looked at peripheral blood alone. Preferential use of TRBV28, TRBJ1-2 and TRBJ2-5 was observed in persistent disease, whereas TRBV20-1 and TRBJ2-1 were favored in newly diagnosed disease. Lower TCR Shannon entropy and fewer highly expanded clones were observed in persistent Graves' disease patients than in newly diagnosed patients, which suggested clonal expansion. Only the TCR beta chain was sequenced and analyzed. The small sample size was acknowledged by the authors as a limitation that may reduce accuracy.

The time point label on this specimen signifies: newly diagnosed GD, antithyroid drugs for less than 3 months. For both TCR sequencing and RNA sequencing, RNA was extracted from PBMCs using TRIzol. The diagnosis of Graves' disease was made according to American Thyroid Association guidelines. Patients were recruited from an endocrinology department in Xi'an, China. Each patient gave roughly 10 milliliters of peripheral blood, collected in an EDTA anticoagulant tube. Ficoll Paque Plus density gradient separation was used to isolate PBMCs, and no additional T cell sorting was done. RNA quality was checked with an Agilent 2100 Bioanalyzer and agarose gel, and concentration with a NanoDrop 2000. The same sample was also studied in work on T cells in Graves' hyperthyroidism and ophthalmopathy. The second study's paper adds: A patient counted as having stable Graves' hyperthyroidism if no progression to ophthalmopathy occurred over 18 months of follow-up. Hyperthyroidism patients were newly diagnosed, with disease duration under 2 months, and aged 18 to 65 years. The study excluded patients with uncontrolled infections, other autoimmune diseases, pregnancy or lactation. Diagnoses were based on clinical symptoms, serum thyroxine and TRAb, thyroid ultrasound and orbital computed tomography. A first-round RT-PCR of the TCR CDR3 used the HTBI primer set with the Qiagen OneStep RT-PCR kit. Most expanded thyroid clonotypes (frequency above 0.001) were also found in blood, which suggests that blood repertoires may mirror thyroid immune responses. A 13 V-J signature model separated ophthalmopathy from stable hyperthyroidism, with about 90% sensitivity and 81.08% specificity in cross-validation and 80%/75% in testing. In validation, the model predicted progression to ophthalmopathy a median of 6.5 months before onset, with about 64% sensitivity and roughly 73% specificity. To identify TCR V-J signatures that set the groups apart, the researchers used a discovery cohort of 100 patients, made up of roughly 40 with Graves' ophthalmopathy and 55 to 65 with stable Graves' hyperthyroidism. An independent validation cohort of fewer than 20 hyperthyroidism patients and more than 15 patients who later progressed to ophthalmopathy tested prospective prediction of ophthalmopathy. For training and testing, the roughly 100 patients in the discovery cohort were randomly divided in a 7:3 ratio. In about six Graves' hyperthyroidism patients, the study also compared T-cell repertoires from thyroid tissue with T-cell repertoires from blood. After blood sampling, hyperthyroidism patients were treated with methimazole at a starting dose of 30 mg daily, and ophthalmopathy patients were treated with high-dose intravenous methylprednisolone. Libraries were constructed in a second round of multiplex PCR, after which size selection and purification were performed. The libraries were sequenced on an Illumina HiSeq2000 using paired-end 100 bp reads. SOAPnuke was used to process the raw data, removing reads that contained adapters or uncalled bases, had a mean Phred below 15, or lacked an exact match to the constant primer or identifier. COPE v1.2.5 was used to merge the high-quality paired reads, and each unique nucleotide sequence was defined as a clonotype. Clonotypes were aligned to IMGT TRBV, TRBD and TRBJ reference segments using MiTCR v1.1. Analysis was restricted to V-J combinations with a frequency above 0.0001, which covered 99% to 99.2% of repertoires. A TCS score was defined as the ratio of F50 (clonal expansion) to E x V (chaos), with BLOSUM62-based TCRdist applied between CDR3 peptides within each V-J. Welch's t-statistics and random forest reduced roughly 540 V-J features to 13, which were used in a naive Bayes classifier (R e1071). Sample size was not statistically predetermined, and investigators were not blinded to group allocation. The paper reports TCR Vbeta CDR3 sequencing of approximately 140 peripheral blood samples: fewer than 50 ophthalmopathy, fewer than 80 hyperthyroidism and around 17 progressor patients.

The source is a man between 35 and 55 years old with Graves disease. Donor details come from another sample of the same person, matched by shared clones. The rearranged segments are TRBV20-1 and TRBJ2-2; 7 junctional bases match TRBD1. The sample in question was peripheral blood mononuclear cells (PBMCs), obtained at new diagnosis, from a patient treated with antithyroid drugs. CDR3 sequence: CSARDRVTGSSGELFF. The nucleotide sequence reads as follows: TGCAGTGCTAGAGATCGGGTGACAGGGTCAAGCGGGGAGCTGTTTTTT.